The 7 T cell receptor beta chains below come from one sample, sequenced in a study of blood T cell repertoires in COVID-19. Only in-frame clones appear in the TCRdb table, and some are missing; sequencing was by immunoSEQ multiplex PCR. The table includes about 260,000 clones, around 90% detected once. Sequenced sample: peripheral blood. Receptors originate from a woman aged 55-70 years with COVID-19, enrolled during active disease.

This clone occurred once. The rearrangement links TRBV7-2 to TRBJ1-1; D perhaps matches TRBD1 (5 bases). The CDR3 has 13 residues. The germline CDR1 and CDR2 sequences are SGHTA and FQGNSA. Between the trimmed V and J ends, which lost 5 bases and 7 bases, there was a span of 14 bases. In DNA, the CDR3 is TGTGCCAGCAGCCCCGGGGGGTCCGGTGAAGCTTTCTTT. It yields the protein CASSPGGSGEAFF.

The chain is built from TRBV6-1 and TRBJ1-3; TRBD1 might be the D (5 bases). Trimming removed 3 bases at V and 6 bases at J, with 15 bases between. The germline V gene encodes CDR1 MNHNS and CDR2 SASEGT. The CDR3 has 15 residues. The CDR3 spells CASSDHRFIENTIYF. In DNA form, the CDR3 reads TGTGCCAGCAGTGACCACAGGTTTATTGAAAACACCATATATTTT.

Here the CDR3 DNA reads TGTGCCACCCCCGGGGGGCCTAGGGGCAAAAACATTCAGTACTTC. Translation gives CATPGGPRGKNIQYF. This chain connects TRBV11-2 to TRBJ2-4; weak D call: TRBD2 (7 bases). The germline gives CDR1 SGHAT, CDR2 FQNNGV. CDR3 length: 15 residues. V was trimmed by 10 bases and J by 3 bases, leaving 19 bases between them.

This chain connects TRBV5-6 to TRBJ2-7; D unclear. CDR3 length: 15 amino acids. Germline assignment: CDR1 SGHDT and CDR2 YYEEEE. Trimming left V 2 bases short and J 0 bases short, with 12 bases between. The CDR3 loop reads CASSFSPYSSYEQYF. The CDR3 DNA follows: TGTGCCAGCAGCTTTTCGCCCTATAGCTCCTACGAGCAGTACTTC.

Concerning this clone: Other nucleotide sequences from this sample produce the same CDR3. This sequence joins TRBV30 and TRBJ1-5, with a possible D match to TRBD1 (6 bases). CDR1 is GTSNPN and CDR2 is SVGIG in the germline V gene (reference sequence). Trimming removed 3 bases at V and 5 bases at J, with 8 bases between. The CDR3 has 12 residues. The CDR3 nucleotides are TGTGCCTGGAGACAGGGTCATCAGCCCCAGCATTTT. This gives the protein CAWRQGHQPQHF.

This rearrangement joins TRBV27 to TRBJ2-2; 8 bases agree with TRBD2. J gave up 6 bases and V 3 bases, and 0 bases lay outside the gene matches. This CDR3 is 13 amino acids long. Germline V gives CDR1 MNHEY, CDR2 SMNVEV (reference sequence). The CDR3 DNA reads TGTGCCAGCAGTTTGCGGGGGGCCGGGGAGCTGTTTTTT. Encoded protein: CASSLRGAGELFF.

V usage is TRBV19 and J usage is TRBJ2-3; D is uncertain. V was cut by 8 bases and J by 2 bases, with 17 bases left in between. The CDR3 consists of 15 residues. Germline V lookup: CDR1 LNHDA, CDR2 SQIVND (reference sequence). CDR3 coding DNA: TGTGCCAGTCGAAAAGACTGGCAATTCACAGATACGCAGTATTTT. Protein sequence: CASRKDWQFTDTQYF.